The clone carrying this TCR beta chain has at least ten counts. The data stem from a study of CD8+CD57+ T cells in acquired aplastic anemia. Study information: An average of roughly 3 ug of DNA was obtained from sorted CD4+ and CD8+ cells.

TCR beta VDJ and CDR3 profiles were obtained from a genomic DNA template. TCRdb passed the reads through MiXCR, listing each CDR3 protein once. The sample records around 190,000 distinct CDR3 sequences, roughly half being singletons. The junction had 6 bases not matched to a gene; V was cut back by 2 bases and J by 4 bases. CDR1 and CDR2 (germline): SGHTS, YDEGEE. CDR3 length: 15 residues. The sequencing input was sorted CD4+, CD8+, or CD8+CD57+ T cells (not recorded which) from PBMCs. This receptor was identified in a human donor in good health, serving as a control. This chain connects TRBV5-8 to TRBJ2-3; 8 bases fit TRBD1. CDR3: CASSFRDRRADTQYF. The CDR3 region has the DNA TGTGCCAGCAGCTTCCGGGACAGGAGGGCAGATACGCAGTATTTT. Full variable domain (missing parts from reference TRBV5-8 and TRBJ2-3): EAGVTQSPTHLIKTRGQQATLRCSPISGHTSVYWYQQALGLGLQFLLWYDEGEERNRGNFPPRFSGRQFPNYSSELNVNALELEDSALYLCASSFRDRRADTQYFGPGTRLTVL.